This entry concerns a single TCR beta chain. V lost 4 bases, J lost 4 bases, and 3 bases stayed unmatched. The CDR3 is made up of 13 amino acids. From germline, CDR1 is SGHRS and CDR2 YFSETQ. This specimen comes from a study of patients and donors after allogeneic stem cell transplantation. TCRdb reprocessed the RT-PCR reads with MiXCR, giving one entry per CDR3 protein. This sample yields tens of thousands of distinct CDR3 sequences, of which roughly 50% are seen a single time; approximately 66% belongs to the top ten. The receptor was derived from a human donor who was either an allogeneic HSCT recipient or a stem cell or donor lymphocyte infusion donor (not recorded which). It is not recorded whose cells these are; they may come from a transplant donor. Specimen: blood, either unsorted or a sorted T cell fraction (not recorded which). The chain carries TRBV5-1 and TRBJ2-5; 8 nucleotides agree with TRBD1. CDR3 region: CASSTGQGETQYF. Written as DNA, the CDR3 is TGCGCCAGCAGCACTGGACAGGGAGAGACCCAGTACTTC.